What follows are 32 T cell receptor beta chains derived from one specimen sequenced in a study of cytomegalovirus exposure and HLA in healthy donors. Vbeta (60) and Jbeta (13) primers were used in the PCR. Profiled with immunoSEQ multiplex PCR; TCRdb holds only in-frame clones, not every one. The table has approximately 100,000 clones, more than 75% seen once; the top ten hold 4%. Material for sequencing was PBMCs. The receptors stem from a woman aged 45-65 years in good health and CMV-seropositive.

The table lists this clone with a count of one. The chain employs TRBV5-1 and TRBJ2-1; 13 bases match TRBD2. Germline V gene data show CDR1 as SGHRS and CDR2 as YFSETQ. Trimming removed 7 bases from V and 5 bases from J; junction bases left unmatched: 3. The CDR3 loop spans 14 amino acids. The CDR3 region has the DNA TGCGCCAGCGGGACTAGCGGGGCAAACAATGAGCAGTTCTTC. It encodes CASGTSGANNEQFF.

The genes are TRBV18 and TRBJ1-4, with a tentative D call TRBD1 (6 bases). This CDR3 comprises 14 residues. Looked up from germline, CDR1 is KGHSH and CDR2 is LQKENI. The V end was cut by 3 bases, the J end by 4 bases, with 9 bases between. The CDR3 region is CASSPGASNEKLFF. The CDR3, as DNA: TGTGCCAGCTCACCGGGGGCCAGTAATGAAAAACTGTTTTTT. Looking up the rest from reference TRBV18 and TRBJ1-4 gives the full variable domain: NAGVMQNPRHLVRRRGQEARLRCSPMKGHSHVYWYRQLPEEGLKFMVYLQKENIIDESGMPKERFSAEFPKEGPSILRIQQVVRGDSAAYFCASSPGASNEKLFFGSGTQLSVL.

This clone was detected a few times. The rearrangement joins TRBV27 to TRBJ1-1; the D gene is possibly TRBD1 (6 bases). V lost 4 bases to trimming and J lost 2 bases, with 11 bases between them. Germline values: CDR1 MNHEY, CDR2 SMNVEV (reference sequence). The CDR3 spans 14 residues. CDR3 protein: CASSWGTSNTEAFF. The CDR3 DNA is TGTGCCAGCAGTTGGGGGACATCTAACACTGAAGCTTTCTTT.

The CDR3 bases are TGTGCCAGCAGCCCCCCCGGAGCGGGAGGATATGAGCAGTACTTC. Protein product: CASSPPGAGGYEQYF. The chain recombines TRBV9 with TRBJ2-7; the match to TRBD2 covers 9 bases. CDR1 SGDLS and CDR2 YYNGEE come from the germline V gene. This CDR3 spans 15 amino acids. V dropped 4 bases and J dropped 7; count of bases not matched to a gene: 12. Full variable domain (rest looked up from reference TRBV9 and TRBJ2-7): DSGVTQTPKHLITATGQRVTLRCSPRSGDLSVYWYQQSLDQGLQFLIQYYNGEERAKGNILERFSAQQFPDLHSELNLSSLELGDSALYFCASSPPGAGGYEQYFGPGTRLTVT.

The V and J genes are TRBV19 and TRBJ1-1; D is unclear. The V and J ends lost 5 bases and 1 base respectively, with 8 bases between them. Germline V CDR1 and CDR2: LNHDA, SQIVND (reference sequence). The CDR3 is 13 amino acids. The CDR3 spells CASSWRENTEAFF. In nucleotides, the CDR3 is TGTGCCAGTAGTTGGAGGGAGAACACTGAAGCTTTCTTT. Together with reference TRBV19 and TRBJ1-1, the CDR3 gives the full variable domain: DGGITQSPKYLFRKEGQNVTLSCEQNLNHDAMYWYRQDPGQGLRLIYYSQIVNDFQKGDIAEGYSVSREKKESFPLTVTSAQKNPTAFYLCASSWRENTEAFFGQGTRLTVV.

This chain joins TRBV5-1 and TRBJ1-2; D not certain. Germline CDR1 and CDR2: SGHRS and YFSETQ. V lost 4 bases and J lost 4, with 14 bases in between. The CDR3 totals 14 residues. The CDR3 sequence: CASSPTPGLYGYTF. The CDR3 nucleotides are TGCGCCAGCAGCCCCACCCCAGGACTCTATGGCTACACCTTC.

In DNA, the CDR3 is TGTGCCAGTAGTATTTCTAGCGGGGGCCGCAATGAGCAGTTCTTC. Protein: CASSISSGGRNEQFF. The chain links TRBV19 to TRBJ2-1, with TRBD2 matching over 10 bases. The germline V gene encodes CDR1 LNHDA and CDR2 SQIVND (reference sequence). CDR3 length: 15 residues. With 3 bases clipped from V and 6 bases from J, the junction kept 5 bases outside the gene matches.

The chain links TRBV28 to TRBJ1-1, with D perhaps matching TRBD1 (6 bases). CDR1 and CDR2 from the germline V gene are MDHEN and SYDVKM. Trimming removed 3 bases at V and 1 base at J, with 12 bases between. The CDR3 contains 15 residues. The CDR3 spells CASSLIPGANTEAFF. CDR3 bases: TGTGCCAGCAGTTTGATCCCAGGGGCGAACACTGAAGCTTTCTTT.

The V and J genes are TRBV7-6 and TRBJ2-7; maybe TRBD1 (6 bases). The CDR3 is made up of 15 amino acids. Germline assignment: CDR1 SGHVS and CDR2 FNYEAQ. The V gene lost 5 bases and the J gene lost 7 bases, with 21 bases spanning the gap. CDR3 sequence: CASSHQQGPLVEQYF. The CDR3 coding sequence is TGTGCCAGCAGCCACCAACAGGGACCATTGGTGGAGCAGTACTTC. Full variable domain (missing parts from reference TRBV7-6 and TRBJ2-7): GAGVSQSPRYKVTKRGQDVALRCDPISGHVSLYWYRQALGQGPEFLTYFNYEAQQDKSGLPNDRFSAERPEGSISTLTIQRTEQRDSAMYRCASSHQQGPLVEQYFGPGTRLTVT.

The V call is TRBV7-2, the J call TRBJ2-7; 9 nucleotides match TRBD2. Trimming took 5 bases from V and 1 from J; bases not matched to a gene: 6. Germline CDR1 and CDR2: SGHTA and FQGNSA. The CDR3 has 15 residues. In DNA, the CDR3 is TGTGCCAGCAGCGTTAGCGGGGGCCTATCCTACGAGCAGTACTTC. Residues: CASSVSGGLSYEQYF.

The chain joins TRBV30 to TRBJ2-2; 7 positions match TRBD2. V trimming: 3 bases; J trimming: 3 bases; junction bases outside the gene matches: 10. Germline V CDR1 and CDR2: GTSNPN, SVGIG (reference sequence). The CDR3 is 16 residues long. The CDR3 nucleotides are TGTGCCTGGAGAGGAGTCCCAGGGAGGGACACCGGGGAGCTGTTTTTT. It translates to CAWRGVPGRDTGELFF.

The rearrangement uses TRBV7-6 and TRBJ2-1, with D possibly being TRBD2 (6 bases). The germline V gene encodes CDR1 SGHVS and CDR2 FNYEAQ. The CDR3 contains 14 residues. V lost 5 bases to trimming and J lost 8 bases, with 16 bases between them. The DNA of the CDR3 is TGTGCCAGCAGCCCAAGCGGGTTCCTCGATGAGCAGTTCTTC. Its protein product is CASSPSGFLDEQFF.

The chain's CDR3 is CASGRPASGETQYF. The CDR3 DNA follows: TGTGCTAGTGGTCGACCGGCCAGCGGGGAGACCCAGTACTTC. J is TRBJ2-5 and V is TRBV12-5; possible D gene TRBD2, 6 bases. Between the trimmed V and J ends, which lost 5 bases and 5 bases, there was a span of 15 bases. This CDR3 has 14 amino acids. Per germline, CDR1 LGHNT and CDR2 FRNRAP. The variable domain in full, with the rest retrieved from reference TRBV12-5 and TRBJ2-5, is DARVTQTPRHKVTEMGQEVTMRCQPILGHNTVFWYRQTMMQGLELLAYFRNRAPLDDSGMPKDRFSAEMPDATLATLKIQPSEPRDSAVYFCASGRPASGETQYFGPGTRLLVL.

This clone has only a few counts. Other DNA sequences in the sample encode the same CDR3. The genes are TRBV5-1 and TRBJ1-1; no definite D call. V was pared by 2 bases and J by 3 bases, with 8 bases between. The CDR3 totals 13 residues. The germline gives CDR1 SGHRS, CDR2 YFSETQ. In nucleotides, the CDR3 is TGCGCCAGCAGCTTAACGCGGGACACTGAAGCTTTCTTT. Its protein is CASSLTRDTEAFF.

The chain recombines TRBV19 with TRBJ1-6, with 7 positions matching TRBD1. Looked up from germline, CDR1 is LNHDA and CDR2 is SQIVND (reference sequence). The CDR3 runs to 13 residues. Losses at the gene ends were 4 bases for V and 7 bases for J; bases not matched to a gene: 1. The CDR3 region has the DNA TGTGCCAGTAGTACGACAGGGAATTCACCCCTCCACTTT. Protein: CASSTTGNSPLHF.

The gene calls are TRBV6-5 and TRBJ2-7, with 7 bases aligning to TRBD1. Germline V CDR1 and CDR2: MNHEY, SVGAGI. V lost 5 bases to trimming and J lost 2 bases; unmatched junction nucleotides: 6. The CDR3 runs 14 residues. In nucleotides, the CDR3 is TGTGCCAGCAGTCGACAGGGTCTCACCTACGAGCAGTACTTC. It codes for CASSRQGLTYEQYF.

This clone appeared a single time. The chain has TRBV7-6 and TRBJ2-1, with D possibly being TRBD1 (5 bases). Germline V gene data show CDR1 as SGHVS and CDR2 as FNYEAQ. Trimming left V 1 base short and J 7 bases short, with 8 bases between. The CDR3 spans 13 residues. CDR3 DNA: TGTGCCAGCAGCTTAGAAAGGACAAATGAGCAGTTCTTC. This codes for CASSLERTNEQFF.

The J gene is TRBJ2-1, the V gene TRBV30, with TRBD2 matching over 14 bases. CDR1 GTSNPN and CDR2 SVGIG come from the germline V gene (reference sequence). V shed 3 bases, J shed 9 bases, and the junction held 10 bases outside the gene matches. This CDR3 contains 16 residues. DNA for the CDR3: TGTGCCTGGAGGCCACAGGGACTAGCGGGAGTTGCTGAGCAGTTCTTC. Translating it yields CAWRPQGLAGVAEQFF.

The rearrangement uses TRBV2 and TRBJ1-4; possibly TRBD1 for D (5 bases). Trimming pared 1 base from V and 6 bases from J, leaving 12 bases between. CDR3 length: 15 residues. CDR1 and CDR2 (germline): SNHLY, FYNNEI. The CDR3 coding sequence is TGTGCCAGCAGTGAAGAAGGGACTCTTGATGAAAAACTGTTTTTT. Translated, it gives CASSEEGTLDEKLFF.

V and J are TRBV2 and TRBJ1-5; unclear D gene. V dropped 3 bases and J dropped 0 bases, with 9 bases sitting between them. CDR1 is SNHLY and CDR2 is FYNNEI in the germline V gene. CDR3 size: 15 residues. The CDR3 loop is CASSDEGVSNQPQHF. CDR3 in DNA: TGTGCCAGCAGTGATGAGGGCGTTAGCAATCAGCCCCAGCATTTT.

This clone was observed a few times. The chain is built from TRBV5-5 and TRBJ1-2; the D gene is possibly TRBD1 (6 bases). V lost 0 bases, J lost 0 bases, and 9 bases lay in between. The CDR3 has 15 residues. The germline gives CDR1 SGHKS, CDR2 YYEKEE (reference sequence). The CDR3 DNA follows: TGTGCCAGCAGCTTGGCAGGGGAAGCTAACTATGGCTACACCTTC. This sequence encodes CASSLAGEANYGYTF.

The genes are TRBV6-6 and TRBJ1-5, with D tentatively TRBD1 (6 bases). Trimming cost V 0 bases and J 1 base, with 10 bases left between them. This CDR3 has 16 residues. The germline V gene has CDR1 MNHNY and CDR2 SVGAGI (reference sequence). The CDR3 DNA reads TGTGCCAGCAGTTACTCGTTAGGACAGAGCAATCAGCCCCAGCATTTT. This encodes CASSYSLGQSNQPQHF.

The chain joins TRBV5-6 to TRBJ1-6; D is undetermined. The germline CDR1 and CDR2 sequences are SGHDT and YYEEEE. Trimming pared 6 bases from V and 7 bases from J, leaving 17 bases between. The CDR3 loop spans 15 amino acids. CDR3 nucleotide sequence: TGTGCCAGCACCATAACGGGAGCCCCAAATTCACCCCTCCACTTT. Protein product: CASTITGAPNSPLHF.

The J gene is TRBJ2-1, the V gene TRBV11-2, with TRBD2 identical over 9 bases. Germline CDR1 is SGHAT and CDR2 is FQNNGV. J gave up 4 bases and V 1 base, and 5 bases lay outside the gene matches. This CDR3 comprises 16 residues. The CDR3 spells CASSLGAGGPYNEQFF. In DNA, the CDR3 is TGTGCCAGCAGCTTAGGGGCGGGGGGGCCATACAATGAGCAGTTCTTC.

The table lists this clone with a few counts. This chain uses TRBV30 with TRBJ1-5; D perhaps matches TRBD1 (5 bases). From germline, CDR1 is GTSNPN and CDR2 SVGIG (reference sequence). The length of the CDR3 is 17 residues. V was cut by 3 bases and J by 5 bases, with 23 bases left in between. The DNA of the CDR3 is TGTGCCTGGAGCGCTACGCTACAGCGGAGGGGAGATCAGCCCCAGCATTTT. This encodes CAWSATLQRRGDQPQHF.

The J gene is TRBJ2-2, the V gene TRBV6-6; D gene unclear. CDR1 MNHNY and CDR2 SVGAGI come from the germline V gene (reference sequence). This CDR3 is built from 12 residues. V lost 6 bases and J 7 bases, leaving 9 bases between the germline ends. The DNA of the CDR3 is TGTGCCAGCAGCCTAGGAAGCGGGGAGCTGTTTTTT. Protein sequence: CASSLGSGELFF.

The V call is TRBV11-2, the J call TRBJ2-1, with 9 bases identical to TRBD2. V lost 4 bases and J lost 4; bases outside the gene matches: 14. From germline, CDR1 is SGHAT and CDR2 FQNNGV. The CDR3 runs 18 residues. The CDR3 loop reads CASSSRPGGAGGYNEQFF. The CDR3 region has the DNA TGTGCCAGCAGCTCCCGACCCGGGGGAGCGGGAGGTTACAATGAGCAGTTCTTC.

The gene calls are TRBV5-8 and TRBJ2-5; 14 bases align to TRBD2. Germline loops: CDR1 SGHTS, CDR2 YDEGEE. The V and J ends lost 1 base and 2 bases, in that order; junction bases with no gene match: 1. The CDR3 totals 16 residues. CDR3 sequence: CASSLWTSGGQETQYF. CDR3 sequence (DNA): TGTGCCAGCAGCTTGTGGACTAGCGGGGGGCAAGAGACCCAGTACTTC.

CDR3 amino acids: CASSFPGAGAHEQYF. DNA for the CDR3: TGTGCCAGCAGTTTCCCTGGAGCGGGAGCCCACGAGCAGTACTTC. The V call is TRBV28, the J call TRBJ2-7, with 8 bases lining up with TRBD2. The germline CDR1 and CDR2 sequences are MDHEN and SYDVKM. CDR3 length: 15 amino acids. J lost 5 bases, V lost 3 bases, and 9 bases had no gene match.

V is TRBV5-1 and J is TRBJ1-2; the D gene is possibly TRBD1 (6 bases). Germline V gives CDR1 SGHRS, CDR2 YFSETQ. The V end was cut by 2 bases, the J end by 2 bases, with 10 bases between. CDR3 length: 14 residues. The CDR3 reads CASSLSQGNYGYTF. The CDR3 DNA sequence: TGCGCCAGCAGCTTATCCCAGGGGAACTATGGCTACACCTTC.

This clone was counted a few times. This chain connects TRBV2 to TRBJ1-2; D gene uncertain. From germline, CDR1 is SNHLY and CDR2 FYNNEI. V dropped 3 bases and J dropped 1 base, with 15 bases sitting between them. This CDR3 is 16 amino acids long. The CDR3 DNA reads TGTGCCAGCAGTGACCCCCCCACAGAGTTTAACTATGGCTACACCTTC. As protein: CASSDPPTEFNYGYTF.

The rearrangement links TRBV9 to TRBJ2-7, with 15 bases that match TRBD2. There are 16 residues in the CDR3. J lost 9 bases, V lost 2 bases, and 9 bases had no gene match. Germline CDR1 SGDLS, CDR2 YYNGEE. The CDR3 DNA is TGTGCCAGCAGCGTTGGTGGGACTAGCGGGAGGTCAGCGCAGTACTTC. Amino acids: CASSVGGTSGRSAQYF. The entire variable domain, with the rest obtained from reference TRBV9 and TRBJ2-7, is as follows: DSGVTQTPKHLITATGQRVTLRCSPRSGDLSVYWYQQSLDQGLQFLIQYYNGEERAKGNILERFSAQQFPDLHSELNLSSLELGDSALYFCASSVGGTSGRSAQYFGPGTRLTVT.